One T cell receptor (beta chain) is described in this entry. This record comes from a study of identical twins. TCRdb passed the 5' RACE reads through MiXCR, listing each CDR3 protein once. The sample records some 250,000 distinct CDR3 sequences, 10% to 15% being singletons. The data also belong to a second study, concerning yellow fever vaccine responses in identical twins.

Sequenced material: memory (CD45RO+) T cells sorted from blood. The receptor's source is a woman in her late teens or twenties in good health.

As DNA, the CDR3 is TGCAGTGCTACCATAAGGCGGGGGACTGAAGCTTTCTTT. It is translated as CSATIRRGTEAFF. V usage is TRBV20-1 and J usage is TRBJ1-1; possible D gene TRBD1, 5 bases. CDR1 is DFQATT, CDR2 SNEGSKA, per germline (reference sequence). V shed 4 bases and J shed 5 bases, with 14 bases lying between them. This CDR3 comprises 13 residues.